These T cell receptor beta chains were read from a single sample in a study of breast tumors, draining lymph nodes, adjacent tissues. TCRdb processed the multiplex PCR reads anew with MiXCR; each CDR3 protein has one entry. The data show 15,000 or so distinct CDR3 sequences, roughly 48% seen once. The sequenced sample consisted of tumor-adjacent breast tissue. The receptor set was obtained from a female donor with breast cancer. Some clones in this sample may be carry-over from other donors' samples. The CDR3 runs from the conserved cysteine through the conserved F or W. The D gene is left open where the match is weak. Clone sizes are given selectively: once, few, many, or a class where the clone is expanded.

V	J	size	D	CDR3	DNA
TRBV6-1	TRBJ2-7	many	.	CASSHPGTATYEQYF	TGTGCCAGCAGTCACCCCGGGACGGCAACCTACGAGCAGTACTTC
TRBV19	TRBJ1-5	.	.	CASSSPDRTPQHF	TGTGCCAGTAGTTCTCCCGACAGAACGCCCCAGCATTTT
TRBV9	TRBJ2-1	.	.	CASSVSLDSHSYNEQFF	TGTGCCAGCAGCGTGTCCTTAGATTCCCATTCCTACAATGAGCAGTTCTTC
TRBV24-1	TRBJ2-3	.	.	CATSDLVGEDTQYF	TGTGCCACCAGTGATTTAGTTGGAGAAGATACGCAGTATTTT
TRBV5-4	TRBJ2-3	.	.	CASSLARASSDTQYF	TGTGCCAGCAGCTTGGCGAGGGCCTCGTCCGATACGCAGTATTTT
TRBV2	TRBJ2-5	.	.	CTTSGGAKETQYF	TGTACCACCTCTGGCGGGGCCAAAGAGACCCAGTACTTC
TRBV5-5	TRBJ1-6	many	TRBD1	CASSDNRQGSAPLHF	TGTGCCAGCAGCGACAACCGACAGGGGTCGGCACCCCTCCACTTT
TRBV12-3/TRBV12-4	TRBJ2-1	.	.	CASSPGQRCNEQFF	TGTGCCAGCAGCCCCGGACAGAGGTGCAATGAGCAGTTCTTC
TRBV5-5	TRBJ2-3	once	TRBD1	CASSGGQGATDTQYF	TGTGCCAGCAGCGGGGGACAGGGGGCTACCGATACGCAGTATTTT
TRBV6-2/TRBV6-3	TRBJ2-5	many	.	CASSSQETQYF	TGTGCCAGCAGCTCACAAGAGACCCAGTACTTC
TRBV12-3/TRBV12-4	TRBJ1-1	few	.	CASSLAQTAEAFF	TGTGCCAGCAGTTTAGCCCAGACAGCAGAAGCTTTCTTT
TRBV4-1	TRBJ2-3	few	.	CAGSRQVNTQYF	TGCGCAGGCAGCCGACAGGTAAATACGCAGTATTTT
TRBV7-3	TRBJ2-1	.	TRBD2	CASSPSPSGRLNEQFF	TGTGCCAGCAGCCCAAGTCCTAGCGGGAGGCTCAATGAGCAGTTCTTC
TRBV19	TRBJ2-7	.	TRBD1	CASTPGQGNYEQYF	TGTGCCAGTACCCCGGGACAGGGGAACTACGAGCAGTACTTC
TRBV13	TRBJ2-7	many	TRBD2	CASSPKRELNEQYF	TGTGCCAGCAGCCCCAAGCGGGAGCTCAACGAGCAGTACTTC
TRBV20-1	TRBJ2-5	.	TRBD1	CSGDRGGETQYF	TGCAGTGGTGACAGGGGTGGCGAGACCCAGTACTTC
TRBV15	TRBJ1-1	many	.	CATSRHDRMNTEAFF	TGTGCCACCAGCAGGCACGACAGAATGAACACTGAAGCTTTCTTT
TRBV20-1	TRBJ2-1	.	TRBD2	CSAMWTSGLQGNEQFF	TGCAGTGCTATGTGGACTAGCGGGCTCCAGGGGAATGAGCAGTTCTTC
TRBV7-6	TRBJ1-5	many	TRBD1	CASSTDRPRVNQPQHF	TGTGCCAGCAGCACGGACAGGCCGCGGGTCAATCAGCCCCAGCATTTT
TRBV6-2/TRBV6-3	TRBJ2-4	.	.	CASSTITGRENIQYF	TGTGCCAGCAGTACTATTACGGGTAGGGAAAACATTCAGTACTTC
TRBV9	TRBJ2-5	many	.	CASSVGTLQETQSF	TGTGCCAGCAGCGTAGGGACGCTCCAAGAGACCCAGTCCTTC
TRBV6-5	TRBJ1-5	.	TRBD1	CASRAGTGDYQPQHF	TGTGCCAGCAGAGCCGGGACAGGGGACTATCAGCCCCAGCATTTT
TRBV20-1	TRBJ2-7	.	TRBD1	CSARPSYRDRGYEQYF	TGCAGTGCTAGACCCAGTTACCGGGACAGGGGCTACGAGCAGTACTTC
TRBV5-1	TRBJ2-7	.	.	CASSVDRNYEQYF	TGCGCCAGCAGCGTGGACAGAAACTACGAGCAGTACTTC
TRBV5-4	TRBJ2-5	many	TRBD2	CASSLYRGGEIRETQYF	TGTGCCAGCAGCTTGTATCGGGGGGGCGAAATCCGGGAGACCCAGTACTTC
TRBV20-1	TRBJ2-1	.	.	CSARGQSLYNEQFF	TGCAGTGCTAGAGGCCAGAGTCTTTACAATGAGCAGTTCTTC
TRBV12-5	TRBJ1-1	many	.	CASGLEGLGTEAFF	TGTGCTAGTGGTTTGGAGGGGTTAGGCACTGAAGCTTTCTTT
TRBV12-3/TRBV12-4	TRBJ2-7	many	.	CASSLGQVGAEQYF	TGTGCCAGCAGTTTAGGACAGGTTGGGGCCGAGCAGTACTTC
TRBV6-1	TRBJ1-6	many	.	CASRRDGDNSPLHF	TGTGCCAGCAGGAGGGACGGAGATAATTCACCCCTCCACTTT
TRBV29-1	TRBJ2-1	.	TRBD1	CSVETGQINEQFF	TGCAGCGTTGAAACGGGACAGATCAATGAGCAGTTCTTC
TRBV11-2	TRBJ1-2	many	TRBD1	CASSLVGQGSFYGYTF	TGTGCCAGCAGCTTAGTAGGACAGGGCAGCTTCTATGGCTACACCTTC
TRBV6-2/TRBV6-3	TRBJ2-6	many	.	CASSPFYSGANVLTF	TGTGCCAGCAGCCCATTTTACTCTGGGGCCAACGTCCTGACTTTC